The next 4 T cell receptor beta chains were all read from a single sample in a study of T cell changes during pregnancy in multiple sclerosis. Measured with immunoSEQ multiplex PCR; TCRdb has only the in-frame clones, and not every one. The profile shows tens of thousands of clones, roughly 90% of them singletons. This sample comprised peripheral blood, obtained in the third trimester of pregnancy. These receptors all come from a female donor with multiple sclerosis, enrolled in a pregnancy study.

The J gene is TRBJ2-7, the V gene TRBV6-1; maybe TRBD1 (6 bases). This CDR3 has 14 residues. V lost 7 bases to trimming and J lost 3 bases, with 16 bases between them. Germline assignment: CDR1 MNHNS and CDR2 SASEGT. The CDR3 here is CASILQQGGYEQYF. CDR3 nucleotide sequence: TGTGCCAGCATATTACAACAGGGTGGCTACGAGCAGTACTTC.

CDR3 bases: TGTGCCAGCAGCCCCGGGACAGGTCCTGGAAACACCATATATTTT. This gives the protein CASSPGTGPGNTIYF. This chain links TRBV9 with TRBJ1-3; 8 bases agree with TRBD1. This CDR3 is 15 amino acids long. Unmatched junction bases numbered 5, after V lost 4 bases and J lost 2 bases. Germline V gene sequence: CDR1 SGDLS, CDR2 YYNGEE.

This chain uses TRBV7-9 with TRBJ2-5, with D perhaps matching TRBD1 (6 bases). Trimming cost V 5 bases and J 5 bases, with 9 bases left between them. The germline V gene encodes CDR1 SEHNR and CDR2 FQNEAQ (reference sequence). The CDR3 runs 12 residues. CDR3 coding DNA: TGTGCCAGCAGCCAGGGGCGGGAGACCCAGTACTTC. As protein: CASSQGRETQYF.

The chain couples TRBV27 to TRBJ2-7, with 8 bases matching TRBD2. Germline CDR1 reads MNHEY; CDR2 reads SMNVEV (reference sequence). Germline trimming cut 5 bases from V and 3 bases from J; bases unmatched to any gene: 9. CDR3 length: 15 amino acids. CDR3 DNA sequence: TGTGCCAGCAGTATTACTAGCGGACCCTTCTACGAGCAGTACTTC. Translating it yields CASSITSGPFYEQYF.